The 9 T cell receptor beta chains in this list originate from one sample, sequenced in a study of shared T cell receptors in the human thymus. Here immunoSEQ multiplex PCR was the method, and the copy in TCRdb shows in-frame clones only, minus some. Among hundreds of thousands of clones, around 87% were seen once, and the ten largest hold roughly 0.0086%. The data were also submitted as part of a second study, on human thymus T cells.

Sequencing was carried out using thymocytes. These receptors were obtained from a boy under three years old with a congenital heart defect.

The genes are TRBV30 and TRBJ1-3; no definite D call. V was shortened by 1 base and J by 1 base, with 11 bases between the two germline ends. Looked up from germline, CDR1 is GTSNPN and CDR2 is SVGIG (reference sequence). The CDR3 extends over 15 amino acids. The CDR3 is CAWSEDDTSGNTIYF. As DNA, the CDR3 is TGTGCCTGGAGTGAGGATGACACTTCTGGAAACACCATATATTTT. Filled out from reference TRBV30 and TRBJ1-3, the complete variable domain reads SQTIHQWPATLVQPVGSPLSLECTVEGTSNPNLYWYRQAAGRGLQLLFYSVGIGQISSEVPQNLSASRPQDRQFILSSKKLLLSDSGFYLCAWSEDDTSGNTIYFGEGSWLTVV.

This rearrangement joins TRBV5-1 to TRBJ1-1; 7 nucleotides match TRBD1. Germline-derived CDR1 and CDR2 are SGHRS and YFSETQ. Trimming at V came to 4 bases and at J to 6 bases, leaving 9 bases not matched to a gene. There are 14 residues in the CDR3. The CDR3, as DNA: TGCGCCAGCAGCACCGGAACAGGGGATCCTGAAGCTTTCTTT. It encodes CASSTGTGDPEAFF.

The chain couples TRBV28 to TRBJ2-7, with D perhaps TRBD2 (6 bases). The CDR3 totals 14 residues. The V gene's germline CDR1 is MDHEN and CDR2 SYDVKM. V lost 4 bases, J lost 0 bases, and 10 bases lay in between. The CDR3 bases are TGTGCCAGCAGTTGGGAGGAGAGCTCCTACGAGCAGTACTTC. As protein: CASSWEESSYEQYF.

The V gene is TRBV5-4, the J gene TRBJ1-2; 9 bases fit TRBD1. Germline values: CDR1 SGHNT, CDR2 YYREEE (reference sequence). The V segment lost 0 bases and the J segment 4 bases; nucleotides outside the gene matches: 7. This CDR3 region has 16 residues. This CDR3 is CASSLETGGGSYGYTF. The CDR3 DNA follows: TGTGCCAGCAGCTTGGAGACAGGGGGGGGTAGCTATGGCTACACCTTC.

The rearrangement links TRBV15 to TRBJ2-7; 9 bases map to TRBD2. Trimming at V came to 1 base and at J to 5 bases, leaving 9 bases not matched to a gene. The CDR3 covers 16 residues. Germline CDR1 and CDR2: LNHNV and YYDKDF (reference sequence). This chain's CDR3 is CATSRVGGGRVNEQYF. In nucleotides, the CDR3 is TGTGCCACCAGCAGAGTGGGCGGCGGGAGGGTCAACGAGCAGTACTTC. Complete variable domain (other parts from reference TRBV15 and TRBJ2-7): DAMVIQNPRYQVTQFGKPVTLSCSQTLNHNVMYWYQQKSSQAPKLLFHYYDKDFNNEADTPDNFQSRRPNTSFCFLDIRSPGLGDTAMYLCATSRVGGGRVNEQYFGPGTRLTVT.

The J gene is TRBJ1-2, the V gene TRBV4-3, with 10 bases aligning to TRBD1. V shed 0 bases, J shed 7 bases, and the junction held 8 bases outside the gene matches. Per germline, CDR1 LGHNA and CDR2 YSLEER. CDR3 size: 16 residues. CDR3 in DNA: TGCGCCAGCAGCCAAGATCCGGGACAGGGGACCGTTGGCTACACCTTC. It specifies CASSQDPGQGTVGYTF.

The chain joins TRBV30 to TRBJ2-5; D perhaps matches TRBD2 (5 bases). The CDR3 covers 14 residues. V shed 3 bases and J shed 11 bases, with 22 bases lying between them. Germline CDR1 and CDR2: GTSNPN and SVGIG (reference sequence). The CDR3 sequence is CAWSPGLKHRGQYF. The CDR3 coding sequence is TGTGCCTGGAGCCCCGGTCTCAAACACCGAGGGCAGTACTTC.

The V call is TRBV30, the J call TRBJ2-7; 9 bases are a match to TRBD2. CDR3 length: 18 residues. Trimming removed 2 bases from V and 6 bases from J; junction bases left unmatched: 20. From germline, CDR1 is GTSNPN and CDR2 SVGIG (reference sequence). The CDR3 reads CAWSPPGQIISGSCEQYF. In DNA, the CDR3 is TGTGCCTGGAGTCCACCGGGACAGATAATTAGCGGGAGCTGCGAGCAGTACTTC.

The genes are TRBV9 and TRBJ2-7; D is unresolved. Germline values: CDR1 SGDLS, CDR2 YYNGEE. V was shortened by 3 bases and J by 4 bases, with 11 bases between the two germline ends. The CDR3 is 13 residues long. The chain's CDR3 is CASSDGPGYEQYF. Here the CDR3 DNA reads TGTGCCAGCAGCGATGGCCCCGGGTACGAGCAGTACTTC. Full variable domain (remainder filled in from reference TRBV9 and TRBJ2-7): DSGVTQTPKHLITATGQRVTLRCSPRSGDLSVYWYQQSLDQGLQFLIQYYNGEERAKGNILERFSAQQFPDLHSELNLSSLELGDSALYFCASSDGPGYEQYFGPGTRLTVT.